The T cell receptor beta chain described here comes from a study of blood T cell repertoires in COVID-19. As for the study in general: T cells, B-cell-depleted T cells, or PBMCs supplied cDNA or gDNA.

Methods used by the authors: Reference gene primer amplification gave nucleated cell count estimates. Sequenced by immunoSEQ multiplex PCR; TCRdb stores in-frame clones only, minus some. V, J and clone size are those of that table, while D and trimming were read from the DNA. The repertoire has 310,000 or so clones, over 75% of them found once; the top ten carry more than 9%. CDR3 length: 14 amino acids. Germline assignment: CDR1 SEHNR and CDR2 FQNEAQ (reference sequence). V gave up 5 bases and J gave up 1 base, with 9 bases separating them. Donors in Cohort 3 counted as recovered after two negative PCRs, clearance, or symptom resolution.

The TCR was taken from a young woman who had recovered from COVID-19. What was sequenced was PBMCs or T cells enriched from blood (not recorded which). The chain is built from TRBV7-9 and TRBJ2-1, with D possibly being TRBD2 (6 bases). CDR3 coding DNA: TGTGCCAGCAGCCCAGGGACTTCCTACAATGAGCAGTTCTTC. This gives the protein CASSPGTSYNEQFF.